The sample holds many counts of the clone carrying this T cell receptor (beta chain). Its target is unknown. Researchers amplified the TCR beta CDR3 regions from RNA transcripts. The HTBI set primed first-round TCR CDR3 RT-PCR. TCRdb called the multiplex PCR reads again in MiXCR, with one record for every CDR3 protein. Found here are a few hundred thousand distinct CDR3 sequences, about 14% of them singletons; the top ten hold around 20%. V trimming: 8 bases; J trimming: 2 bases; junction bases outside the gene matches: 17. Germline values: CDR1 PRHDT, CDR2 FYEKMQ (reference sequence). The CDR3 consists of 17 residues. The record originates from a study of T cells in Graves' hyperthyroidism and ophthalmopathy. Turning to the study itself: Specimen type is peripheral blood, collected at initial diagnosis prior to any treatment.

Study outcomes and limitations: Separating ophthalmopathy from stable hyperthyroidism was achieved by a 13 V-J model.

The clonotype was recovered from a young woman with Graves' ophthalmopathy. J is TRBJ1-1 and V is TRBV13; the match to TRBD1 covers 7 bases. The sample taken for sequencing was blood. CDR3 loop: CASDQPPSTGTNTEAFF. In DNA, the CDR3 is TGTGCCAGCGACCAGCCCCCCTCGACAGGGACAAACACTGAAGCTTTCTTT.